This TCR beta chain was retrieved from a study of PD-L1 blockade in urothelial cancer. Findings and caveats of the study: Lower pretreatment blood TCR clonality, under the median, predicted better survival, researchers reported.

Clones were sequenced by immunoSEQ multiplex PCR, and TCRdb holds only the in-frame ones, with some missing. The table has under 90,000 clones, roughly 90% seen once; the top ten hold over 8.5%. Germline V gives CDR1 MDHEN, CDR2 SYDVKM. This CDR3 has 16 amino acids. V was cut by 2 bases and J by 6 bases, with 17 bases left in between. A word on this clone: Its target is not known.

The TCR comes from a man in his 60s with urothelial cancer. The sequencing used PBMCs, collected around atezolizumab (anti-PD-L1) treatment. This chain connects TRBV28 to TRBJ1-5; D possibly corresponds to TRBD1 (5 bases). For the CDR3, the DNA is TGTGCCAGCAGTTTAATATTTTCAGCCGGGGGTCAGCCCCAGCATTTT. Translation gives CASSLIFSAGGQPQHF.